Here is one T cell receptor (beta chain) with its context. Its specificity is unknown. The sample originates from a study of OX40 agonist ivuxolimab in advanced cancers. Study-level background: Patients received intravenous ivuxolimab every 2 weeks at 0.01 to 10 mg/kg. Eligibility admitted prior anti-PD-1, anti-PD-L1 or anti-CTLA-4 therapy; 40% to 50% had some. Study conclusions and caveats: Antigen specificity remained undetermined for the expanded peripheral T cells.

TCRdb keeps only in-frame clones here, not all; method: immunoSEQ multiplex PCR. Of 70,000 or so clones in the sample, 75% to 90% are singletons; the top ten hold around 0.92%. The CDR3 covers 16 residues. This clonotype was obtained from an adult with an advanced solid tumor such as melanoma, head and neck, liver or kidney cancer. V is TRBV12-2 and J is TRBJ1-4; TRBD1, the D gene given by the table, was not confirmed from the DNA. TRBV12-2 is designated a pseudogene. The starting material was CD4+ or CD8+ T cells sorted from blood, obtained in a trial of the OX40 agonist ivuxolimab. This chain's CDR3 is CASRTTGRSLNEKLFF. The CDR3 DNA is TGTGCAAGTCGCACGACAGGGAGGTCGTTGAATGAAAAACTGTTTTTT.